This TCR beta chain was captured in a study of T cell clonality in common variable immunodeficiency. V was pared by 4 bases and J by 4 bases, with 10 bases between. This CDR3 has 14 amino acids. Germline lookup yields CDR1 LNHDA and CDR2 SQIVND (reference sequence). Both groups were predominantly of Caucasian heritage. This clone was recorded at least ten times. Its antigen is currently unknown. The read halts 3 residues ahead of the CDR3 end, with the missing end drawn from the germline J gene. Findings and limits, study-wide: Fewer TCRbeta clones were shared among CVID subjects than controls.

Here immunoSEQ multiplex PCR was the method, and the copy in TCRdb shows in-frame clones only, minus some. This table holds 50,000 or so clones with no singletons; the top ten claim approximately 6.2%. This rearrangement joins TRBV19 to TRBJ1-4; perhaps TRBD1 as D (5 bases). Sample: peripheral blood mononuclear cells. The clonotype was recovered from a person between 18 and 70 years old in good health. The CDR3 bases that were read are TGTGCCAGTAGTACGGGACTGAGTAATGAAAAA. Translating it yields CASSTGLSNEK. The whole CDR3 region reads CASSTGLSNEKLFF.